The 3 T cell receptor beta chains below all came from one sample that was sequenced in a study of cytomegalovirus exposure and HLA in healthy donors (dated by TCRdb to about 2017). Receptor amplification or capture employed the immunoSEQ multiplex PCR assay. For the multiplex PCR, a mixture combining 60 forward primers for TCR Vbeta segments and 13 reverse primers for TCR Jbeta segments was used. As stored in TCRdb, this immuneACCESS dataset retains in-frame rearrangements with V and J assigned. A fraction of the clones does not appear; measured against another copy, unresolved V genes explain less than half of the discrepancy, and the remainder lacks a known reason. The sample includes 150,000 to 200,000 clones, with nearly 80% observed a single time. 2.5% to 3.5% of the sample is taken by the ten largest. Sequencing used PBMCs. All receptors come from a woman aged 40 to 49 in good health and CMV-seronegative.

The chain employs TRBV11-2 and TRBJ2-4, with 10 bases identical to TRBD2. The V gene end was trimmed by 5 bases and the J gene end by 9 bases; junction bases not matched to a gene: 13. Germline CDR1 SGHAT, CDR2 FQNNGV. This CDR3 has 16 residues. CDR3 in DNA: TGTGCCAGCAGCGAGACAGGAGAACTAGCGGGGCTCATTCAGTACTTC. Translating it yields CASSETGELAGLIQYF. The full variable domain, completed using reference TRBV11-2 and TRBJ2-4, is EAGVAQSPRYKIIEKRQSVAFWCNPISGHATLYWYQQILGQGPKLLIQFQNNGVVDDSQLPKDRFSAERLKGVDSTLKIQPAKLEDSAVYLCASSETGELAGLIQYFGAGTRLSVL.

In nucleotides, the CDR3 is TGTGCCTCCTACAACAGGGTTCATAATTCACCCCTCCACTTT. Its protein product is CASYNRVHNSPLHF. The chain is built from TRBV30 and TRBJ1-6, with D possibly TRBD1 on 6 matching bases. V was pared by 7 bases and J by 5 bases, with 15 bases between. CDR1 is GTSNPN, CDR2 SVGIG, per germline (reference sequence). CDR3 length: 14 residues.

The chain combines TRBV29-1 with TRBJ2-3, with 9 bases lining up with TRBD2. Germline V gene lookup returns CDR1 SQVTM and CDR2 ANQGSEA. This CDR3 region has 13 residues. Trimming took 5 bases from V and 6 from J; bases not matched to a gene: 6. The CDR3 reads CSVSAGGPDTQYF. CDR3 DNA sequence: TGCAGCGTTTCCGCGGGGGGGCCGGATACGCAGTATTTT.